These 27 T cell receptor beta chains came from one sample sequenced in a study of control samples from healthy donors and cancer patients. Clones were read by immunoSEQ multiplex PCR, and TCRdb kept only the in-frame ones, dropping some. Of 140,000 or so clones in the sample, around nine tenths were seen once. Sequenced sample: blood. These receptors were collected from a young man in good health.

This chain joins TRBV5-1 and TRBJ1-4; no clear D gene. V lost 2 bases to trimming and J lost 4 bases, with 0 bases between them. CDR1 is SGHRS and CDR2 is YFSETQ in the germline V gene. The length of the CDR3 is 11 residues. CDR3 DNA sequence: TGCGCCAGCAGCTTTAATGAAAAACTGTTTTTT. Its protein is CASSFNEKLFF.

The chain carries TRBV5-1 and TRBJ2-7; 8 bases agree with TRBD2. The CDR3 spans 14 residues. Trimming cost V 5 bases and J 0 bases; bases outside gene matches: 4. Per the germline V gene, CDR1 is SGHRS and CDR2 is YFSETQ. CDR3 sequence (DNA): TGCGCCAGCAGGCGTGGGACTAGCTCCTACGAGCAGTACTTC. Translated: CASRRGTSSYEQYF.

The chain links TRBV19 to TRBJ1-3, with D possibly matching TRBD1 (6 bases). Between the trimmed V and J ends, which lost 1 base and 2 bases, there was a span of 9 bases. The CDR3 is 15 amino acids. Germline V gives CDR1 LNHDA, CDR2 SQIVND (reference sequence). The CDR3 is CASSIGGTPGNTIYF. The DNA for the CDR3 is TGTGCCAGTAGTATAGGCGGGACACCTGGAAACACCATATATTTT.

The CDR3 is CASSPRSLAGTDTQYF. CDR3 DNA sequence: TGTGCCAGCAGCCCCCGTAGCCTAGCGGGGACAGATACGCAGTATTTT. The chain has TRBV9 and TRBJ2-3, with 9 bases aligning to TRBD2. Germline CDR1 is SGDLS and CDR2 is YYNGEE. V dropped 4 bases and J dropped 3; count of bases not matched to a gene: 9. The CDR3 totals 16 residues.

The gene calls are TRBV7-9 and TRBJ2-3, with D hard to call. This CDR3 is built from 12 residues. Germline CDR1 is SEHNR and CDR2 is FQNEAQ (reference sequence). Trimming removed 3 bases from V and 4 bases from J, with 5 bases in between. As DNA, the CDR3 is TGTGCCAGCAGCTTTCTACCAGATACGCAGTATTTT. Protein product: CASSFLPDTQYF.

The V call is TRBV12-3 or TRBV12-4, the J call TRBJ2-7; D is possibly TRBD1 (5 bases). Trimming stripped 5 bases from V and 4 bases from J, with 12 bases between. There are 13 residues in the CDR3. This CDR3 reads CASSKTDYYEQYF. CDR3 bases: TGTGCCAGCAGTAAGACAGATTATTACGAGCAGTACTTC.

The rearrangement joins TRBV9 to TRBJ2-7; TRBD1 matches at 12 bases. V was pared by 4 bases and J by 7 bases, with 6 bases of the junction left unmatched. The CDR3 sequence is 14 residues long. From germline, CDR1 is SGDLS and CDR2 YYNGEE. Here the CDR3 reads CASSPGQGAREQYF. The CDR3 DNA is TGTGCCAGCAGCCCGGGACAGGGGGCACGGGAGCAGTACTTC.

The chain recombines TRBV29-1 with TRBJ1-4; the D is unclear. Germline V lookup: CDR1 SQVTM, CDR2 ANQGSEA. Trimming took off 5 bases at V and 8 bases at J, with 12 bases between the two ends. The CDR3 has 12 amino acids. CDR3 sequence: CSVRTVREKLFF. The CDR3, as DNA: TGCAGCGTTCGTACAGTTCGCGAAAAACTGTTTTTT.

This clone was seen only once. The rearrangement joins TRBV12-5 to TRBJ1-2; weak D call: TRBD1 (5 bases). The CDR3 has 15 amino acids. Trimming cost V 2 bases and J 6 bases, with 16 bases left between them. Germline CDR1 reads LGHNT; CDR2 reads FRNRAP. The CDR3 nucleotides read TGTGCTAGTGGTTTGCCGACGGGAGGGGAGAATGGCTACACCTTC. As protein: CASGLPTGGENGYTF.

V gene TRBV5-1 combines with J gene TRBJ2-1, with D possibly called TRBD1 or TRBD2 (7 bases each). In germline, CDR1 is SGHRS, CDR2 YFSETQ. V was shortened by 0 bases and J by 6 bases, with 13 bases between the two germline ends. CDR3 length: 15 amino acids. The CDR3 loop reads CASSLVAGGVNEQFF. The CDR3 DNA reads TGCGCCAGCAGCTTGGTGGCAGGGGGGGTCAATGAGCAGTTCTTC.

The rearrangement joins TRBV12-3 or TRBV12-4 to TRBJ2-5; D remains ambiguous. The CDR3 is 12 residues long. Deletions cut 6 bases from V and 0 bases from J, with 5 bases between. In nucleotides, the CDR3 is TGTGCCAGCAGAGGAGACCAAGAGACCCAGTACTTC. Translating gives CASRGDQETQYF.

The chain carries TRBV6-1 and TRBJ1-2; 10 nucleotides align to TRBD1. This CDR3 has 14 residues. Trimming took 1 base from V and 8 from J; bases not matched to a gene: 4. Germline-derived CDR1 and CDR2 are MNHNS and SASEGT. The CDR3 sequence: CASSEGQGAGGYTF. As DNA, the CDR3 is TGTGCCAGCAGTGAAGGACAGGGGGCCGGCGGCTACACCTTC.

The rearrangement links TRBV4-3 to TRBJ2-7; D not certain. V shed 4 bases and J shed 2 bases, with 21 bases lying between them. This CDR3 has 17 amino acids. Germline values: CDR1 LGHNA, CDR2 YSLEER. The CDR3 region has the DNA TGCGCCAGCAGCCCACATTACCGTACTCTCTCCCCCTACGAGCAGTACTTC. Its translation is CASSPHYRTLSPYEQYF.

This chain uses TRBV2 with TRBJ2-1, with 13 bases identical to TRBD2. The V gene's germline CDR1 is SNHLY and CDR2 FYNNEI. The J segment lost 3 bases and the V segment lost 6 bases, leaving 2 bases of the junction unmatched. The CDR3 loop spans 15 amino acids. CDR3 DNA: TGTGCCAGCAGGAGGACTAGCGGGAGCTACAATGAGCAGTTCTTC. Translation: CASRRTSGSYNEQFF. The full variable domain, its missing parts supplied by reference TRBV2 and TRBJ2-1, is EPEVTQTPSHQVTQMGQEVILRCVPISNHLYFYWYRQILGQKVEFLVSFYNNEISEKSEIFDDQFSVERPDGSNFTLKIRSTKLEDSAMYFCASRRTSGSYNEQFFGPGTRLTVL.

The J gene is TRBJ2-1, the V gene TRBV4-3; no clear D gene. Germline CDR1 LGHNA, CDR2 YSLEER. The length of the CDR3 is 14 residues. V shed 1 base and J shed 5 bases, with 9 bases lying between them. The CDR3 reads CASSQVGSDNEQFF. The CDR3 DNA reads as TGCGCCAGCAGCCAAGTTGGCTCGGACAATGAGCAGTTCTTC.

This chain connects TRBV7-9 to TRBJ1-1; D remains unclear. Per germline, CDR1 SEHNR and CDR2 FQNEAQ (reference sequence). Trimming cost V 0 bases and J 11 bases, with 13 bases left between them. The CDR3 contains 13 residues. Here the CDR3 reads CASSLAGGRQAFF. The CDR3 DNA reads as TGTGCCAGCAGCTTAGCCGGCGGGAGGCAGGCTTTCTTT.

This chain connects TRBV4-1 to TRBJ2-1; TRBD2 aligns across 11 bases. V was clipped by 2 bases and J by 9 bases; unmatched bases: 9. In germline, CDR1 is MGHRA, CDR2 YSYEKL. CDR3 size: 16 residues. Written as DNA, the CDR3 is TGCGCCAGCAGCCAATGGCTAGCGGGGGGAGTTGGTGAGCAGTTCTTC. This translates into CASSQWLAGGVGEQFF.

The chain uses TRBV7-9 and TRBJ2-3, with a tentative D call TRBD1 (6 bases). The CDR3 loop spans 17 amino acids. The V end was cut by 1 base, the J end by 4 bases, with 18 bases between. From germline, CDR1 is SEHNR and CDR2 FQNEAQ (reference sequence). The CDR3 is CASSLVGAGAKSDTQYF. The CDR3 nucleotides are TGTGCCAGCAGCTTAGTGGGGGCAGGGGCCAAGTCAGATACGCAGTATTTT. Using reference TRBV7-9 and TRBJ2-3 for the parts outside the CDR3, the full variable domain is DTGVSQNPRHKITKRGQNVTFRCDPISEHNRLYWYRQTLGQGPEFLTYFQNEAQLEKSRLLSDRFSAERPKGSFSTLEIQRTEQGDSAMYLCASSLVGAGAKSDTQYFGPGTRLTVL.

CDR3 amino acids: CASSLSAGGGYEQYF. As DNA, the CDR3 is TGTGCCAGCAGCTTAAGCGCAGGGGGGGGCTACGAGCAGTACTTC. The chain carries TRBV7-3 and TRBJ2-7; D possibly uses TRBD1 or TRBD2 (7 bases each). This CDR3 region has 15 residues. V was cut by 1 base and J by 3 bases, with 13 bases left in between. Germline V gene lookup returns CDR1 SGHTA and CDR2 FQGTGA.

The chain is built from TRBV21-1 and TRBJ2-4. TRBV21-1 is a recognized pseudogene. The CDR3 covers 22 residues. CDR3 sequence reads: CASSAQRGDPDSQLLAKNIQYF. The DNA of the CDR3 is TGTGCCAGCAGCGCCCAAAGGGGGGATCCGGACAGCCAGTTACTAGCCAAAAACATTCAGTACTTC.

The chain carries TRBV4-3 and TRBJ2-1, with D possibly called TRBD1 or TRBD2 (6 bases each). There are 17 residues in the CDR3. The germline V gene encodes CDR1 LGHNA and CDR2 YSLEER. V dropped 1 base and J dropped 0 bases, with 13 bases sitting between them. Written as DNA, the CDR3 is TGCGCCAGCAGCCAAGTGGGGGGCAAGAGCTCCTACAATGAGCAGTTCTTC. Encoded protein: CASSQVGGKSSYNEQFF.

This clone appeared a single time. V gene TRBV29-1 combines with J gene TRBJ2-2; D call uncertain. Trimming removed 7 bases from V and 8 bases from J, with 14 bases in between. In germline, CDR1 is SQVTM, CDR2 ANQGSEA. The CDR3 sequence is 12 residues long. CDR3 in amino acids: CSANVDGGELFF. CDR3 coding DNA: TGCAGCGCCAACGTTGACGGAGGGGAGCTGTTTTTT.

The V call is TRBV4-1, the J call TRBJ2-2; 9 nucleotides agree with TRBD1. The length of the CDR3 is 14 residues. The germline gives CDR1 MGHRA, CDR2 YSYEKL. The trim removed 5 bases at V and 4 bases at J, leaving 2 bases unmatched. Here the CDR3 reads CASSWDRVTGELFF. Here the CDR3 DNA reads TGCGCCAGCAGCTGGGACAGGGTCACCGGGGAGCTGTTTTTT.

The chain combines TRBV15 with TRBJ1-4; 9 nucleotides align to TRBD1. CDR3 length: 15 amino acids. Germline V gives CDR1 LNHNV, CDR2 YYDKDF (reference sequence). The ends lost 0 bases at V and 5 bases at J; junction bases unmatched: 1. CDR3 sequence: CATSRDGTGNEKLFF. DNA for the CDR3: TGTGCCACCAGCAGAGATGGGACAGGGAATGAAAAACTGTTTTTT.

The rearrangement links TRBV7-6 to TRBJ2-2; 7 bases fit TRBD2. J was trimmed by 3 bases and V by 5 bases; bases with no gene match: 9. This CDR3 is 16 amino acids long. Germline V gene sequence: CDR1 SGHVS, CDR2 FNYEAQ. In nucleotides, the CDR3 is TGTGCCAGCAGCCGCTTCGGCGGGGGAGACACCGGGGAGCTGTTTTTT. It is translated as CASSRFGGGDTGELFF. The full variable domain, completed using reference TRBV7-6 and TRBJ2-2, is GAGVSQSPRYKVTKRGQDVALRCDPISGHVSLYWYRQALGQGPEFLTYFNYEAQQDKSGLPNDRFSAERPEGSISTLTIQRTEQRDSAMYRCASSRFGGGDTGELFFGEGSRLTVL.

The chain's CDR3 is CASSPGTGAYEQYF. The CDR3 DNA sequence: TGTGCCAGCAGTCCCGGGACAGGGGCCTACGAGCAGTACTTC. The chain carries TRBV7-9 and TRBJ2-7; 10 bases fit TRBD1. The CDR3 totals 14 residues. With 6 bases clipped from V and 2 bases from J, the junction kept 4 bases outside the gene matches. Germline-derived CDR1 and CDR2 are SEHNR and FQNEAQ (reference sequence).

V is TRBV15 and J is TRBJ1-4; the match to TRBD1 covers 10 bases. The CDR3 totals 16 residues. The V segment lost 4 bases and the J segment 8 bases; nucleotides outside the gene matches: 10. Germline CDR1 and CDR2: LNHNV and YYDKDF (reference sequence). The CDR3 is CATSKGTGEVVEKLFF. CDR3 DNA: TGTGCCACCAGCAAGGGGACAGGGGAAGTCGTCGAAAAACTGTTTTTT.